In its sample, the clone carrying this T cell receptor (beta chain) was seen a few times. Its antigen is not identified. The entry originates in a study of T-cell memory formation after mild COVID-19. Unmatched junction bases numbered 4, after V lost 4 bases and J lost 5 bases. Germline V gene sequence: CDR1 SGHRS, CDR2 YFSETQ. The CDR3 length is 13 residues. Whole-study results and caveats: Whereas later expanders leaned CD4+, clones contracting day 15 to 85 showed a balanced CD4/CD8 makeup.

In TCRdb, the 5' RACE reads were re-called with MiXCR into one record per CDR3 protein. This sample has some 260,000 distinct CDR3 sequences, with about a sixth found just once. The TCR originated in a man aged 18 to 30 who had mild COVID-19 (a few samples of this study predate the infection). Cell type and time point are not known. The V and J genes are TRBV5-1 and TRBJ2-3; 7 bases line up with TRBD1. The sample consisted of PBMCs or a T cell subset sorted from them (not recorded which). CDR3 in amino acids: CASSLGTVDTQYF. CDR3 nucleotide sequence: TGCGCCAGCAGCCTGGGGACAGTAGATACGCAGTATTTT.